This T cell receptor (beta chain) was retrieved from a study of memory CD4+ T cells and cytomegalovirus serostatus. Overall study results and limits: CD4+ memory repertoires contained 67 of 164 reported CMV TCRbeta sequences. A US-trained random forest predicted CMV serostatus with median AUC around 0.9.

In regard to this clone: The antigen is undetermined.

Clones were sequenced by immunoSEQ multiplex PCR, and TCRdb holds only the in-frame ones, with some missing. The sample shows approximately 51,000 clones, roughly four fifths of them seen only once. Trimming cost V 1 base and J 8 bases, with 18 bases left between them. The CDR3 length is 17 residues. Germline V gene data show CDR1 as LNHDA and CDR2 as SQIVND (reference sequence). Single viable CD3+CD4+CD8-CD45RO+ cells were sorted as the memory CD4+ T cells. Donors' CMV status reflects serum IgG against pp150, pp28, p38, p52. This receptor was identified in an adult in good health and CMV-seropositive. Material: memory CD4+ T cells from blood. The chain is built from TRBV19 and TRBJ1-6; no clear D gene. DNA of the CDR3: TGTGCCAGTAGTATAGGACGGACTATCGCGACGGATTCACCCCTCCACTTT. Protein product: CASSIGRTIATDSPLHF.